This T cell receptor (beta chain) was identified during a study of cytomegalovirus exposure and HLA in healthy donors. Study findings and constraints: An Asian-associated ancestry cluster reportedly showed fewer N-insertions than the roughly 600-donor mean in a later analysis. With DRB1 most and HLA-C fewest, TCR association rates differed between HLA loci in a later analysis. At a 0.05 false discovery rate, a later analysis found 16,951 TCR beta sequences to be associated with HLA alleles. It is likely that the observed cluster of highly shared sequence variants was a sequencing artifact.

The table lists this clone with a few counts. Its antigen is currently unknown. 13 Jbeta primers and 60 Vbeta primers were used for the PCR. Assay: immunoSEQ multiplex PCR; the TCRdb copy retains only in-frame clones and omits some. The sample includes 150,000 to 180,000 clones, roughly three quarters seen only once; the top ten take roughly 13%. Germline CDR1 is SGHRS and CDR2 is YFSETQ. The CDR3 consists of 13 residues. Trimming took 0 bases from V and 6 from J, leaving 6 bases between them. The chain combines TRBV5-1 with TRBJ2-2; D is undetermined. The TCR comes from a man aged 25-45 years in good health and CMV-seropositive. Input material: PBMCs. The CDR3 here is CASSLDSSGELFF. The CDR3 DNA is TGCGCCAGCAGCTTGGATTCCTCCGGGGAGCTGTTTTTT.